One sample yielded the 21 T cell receptor beta chains listed below, sequenced in a study of tumor-infiltrating lymphocytes in primary liver carcinoma. Production of TCR beta cDNA used around 0.45 ug total RNA together with a constant-region primer. Employing slightly modified ARM-PCR, three nested multiplex PCR rounds were run, and these gave rise to the TCR beta libraries. Use of TRBV1-TRBV30 forward primers with a C-beta reverse primer characterized the first two PCR rounds, which lasted about 10 cycles each. TCRdb reprocessed the multiplex PCR reads with MiXCR, giving one entry per CDR3 protein. This table has over 250,000 distinct CDR3 sequences, approximately 58% appearing once. Unsorted whole blood served as the source of blood RNA, and germline DNA was extracted as well. What was sequenced was peripheral blood. All receptors come from a woman aged 25 to 39 with primary liver carcinoma and hepatitis B virus infection.

With regard to this clonotype: Given a much more abundant clone one base away, this may be a read error. This chain uses TRBV29-1 with TRBJ2-7, with D perhaps TRBD1 or TRBD2 (5 bases each). CDR1 is SQVTM and CDR2 is ANQGSEA in the germline V gene. The CDR3 consists of 14 residues. Trimming cost V 4 bases and J 5 bases, with 18 bases left between them. DNA of the CDR3: TGCAGCGTTGTGGAGTTAGGGACGGAGGACGAGCAGTACTTC. It translates to CSVVELGTEDEQYF.

The rearrangement uses TRBV7-9 and TRBJ2-1, with D possibly matching TRBD2 (6 bases). Germline CDR1 reads SEHNR; CDR2 reads FQNEAQ (reference sequence). This CDR3 region has 11 residues. V dropped 2 bases and J dropped 15 bases, with 11 bases sitting between them. The CDR3 coding sequence is TGTGCCAGCAGCTTACGCGGGGTGGCGTTCTTC. Its translation is CASSLRGVAFF. The full variable domain, its missing parts supplied by reference TRBV7-9 and TRBJ2-1, is DTGVSQNPRHKITKRGQNVTFRCDPISEHNRLYWYRQTLGQGPEFLTYFQNEAQLEKSRLLSDRFSAERPKGSFSTLEIQRTEQGDSAMYLCASSLRGVAFFGPGTRLTVL.

In regard to this clonotype: This could be a read error, since a much larger clone is one nucleotide away. The rearrangement joins TRBV6-6 to TRBJ2-5; 8 nucleotides agree with TRBD1. The CDR3 extends over 17 amino acids. From germline, CDR1 is MNHNY and CDR2 SVGAGI (reference sequence). The CDR3 protein is CASSYGGQGMVGETPYF. The CDR3 nucleotides are TGTGCCAGCAGTTACGGAGGACAGGGAATGGTAGGGGAGACCCCGTACTTC.

J is TRBJ2-1 and V is TRBV5-6, with 8 bases fitting TRBD1. Germline lookup yields CDR1 SGHDT and CDR2 YYEEEE. The CDR3 is 17 residues long. V dropped 0 bases and J dropped 3; count of bases not matched to a gene: 8. In nucleotides, the CDR3 is TGTGCCAGCAGCTTGGTATCCCGGGACAGGCTCTACAATGAGCAGTTCTTC. Translating gives CASSLVSRDRLYNEQFF.

Concerning this clonotype: Being one base from a much bigger clone, this may be a read error. The chain carries TRBV29-1 and TRBJ2-2; 7 positions agree with TRBD2. Germline V gives CDR1 SQVTM, CDR2 ANQGSEA. The CDR3 loop spans 15 amino acids. DNA of the CDR3: TGCAGTACCCGGGCGTCCACGGGGGGCACCGGGGAGCTGTTTTTT. Its protein product is CSTRASTGGTGELFF.

The chain carries TRBV7-9 and TRBJ1-1; possible D gene TRBD1, 5 bases. Per the germline V gene, CDR1 is SEHNR and CDR2 is FQNEAQ (reference sequence). V was clipped by 3 bases and J by 2 bases, with 16 bases between them. This CDR3 spans 16 amino acids. The CDR3 DNA reads as TGTGCCAGCAGCTTGACCCTTCGGGGGTACAACACTGAAGCTTTCTTT. Translating gives CASSLTLRGYNTEAFF.

The table lists this clonotype with many counts. V is TRBV11-3 and J is TRBJ2-3, with 10 positions matching TRBD2. There are 18 residues in the CDR3. V gave up 5 bases and J gave up 6 bases; unmatched junction bases: 17. Germline loops: CDR1 SGHNT, CDR2 YENEEA. CDR3 residues: CASSPRAARLAGPDTQYF. As DNA, the CDR3 is TGTGCCAGCAGCCCCCGGGCGGCCCGACTAGCGGGTCCCGATACGCAGTATTTT.

This chain connects TRBV7-8 to TRBJ1-5; tentative D call: TRBD1 (6 bases). Between the trimmed V and J ends, which lost 6 bases and 6 bases, there was a span of 15 bases. The CDR3 extends over 14 amino acids. CDR1 and CDR2 from the germline V gene are SGHVS and FQNEAQ. CDR3 in DNA: TGTGCCAGCAGTTCCCGGACAGACAGTCAGCCCCAGCATTTT. Its protein is CASSSRTDSQPQHF.

This clonotype was detected many times. The chain carries TRBV6-5 and TRBJ1-4; D may be TRBD1 (6 bases). Trimming left V 0 bases short and J 8 bases short, with 19 bases between. Germline CDR1 is MNHEY and CDR2 is SVGAGI. This CDR3 is built from 17 residues. The CDR3 loop is CASSYSTTYRAVEKLFF. The CDR3 DNA reads TGTGCCAGCAGTTACTCAACCACTTACAGGGCTGTAGAAAAACTGTTTTTT.

Of note for this clonotype: The final CDR3 position lacks the conserved phenylalanine or tryptophan, pointing to a likely read error. J is TRBJ2-7 and V is TRBV6-5, with D hard to call. Trimming removed 8 bases at V and 6 bases at J, with 8 bases between. The CDR3 is 10 amino acids. From germline, CDR1 is MNHEY and CDR2 SVGAGI. Written as DNA, the CDR3 is TGTGCCAGCGGATATGGCGAGCAGTACATC. It encodes CASGYGEQYI.

With respect to this clonotype: A junction end diverges from the germline sequence, so it may reflect a read error. The chain has TRBV5-1 and TRBJ2-1, with 10 bases aligning to TRBD1. The CDR3 contains 15 residues. From germline, CDR1 is SGHRS and CDR2 YFSETQ. Here the CDR3 DNA reads TGCGCCAGTAGCTTGGGACAGGGGTCCTACGATGAGCAGTTCTTC. Protein product: CASSLGQGSYDEQFF.

This clonotype was seen many times. This chain joins TRBV29-1 and TRBJ2-2, with D unresolved. Looked up from germline, CDR1 is SQVTM and CDR2 is ANQGSEA. V lost 5 bases to trimming and J lost 2 bases, with 6 bases between them. The CDR3 consists of 12 residues. CDR3 loop: CSVTENTGELFF. CDR3 DNA sequence: TGCAGCGTTACTGAAAACACCGGGGAGCTGTTTTTT.

J is TRBJ2-3 and V is TRBV24-1; maybe TRBD1 (6 bases). The CDR3 has 17 amino acids. Germline loops: CDR1 KGHDR, CDR2 SFDVKD. V was cut by 3 bases and J by 5 bases, with 20 bases left in between. The CDR3 is CATSDVTGTTPGDTQYF. CDR3 DNA sequence: TGTGCCACCAGTGATGTTACAGGGACAACCCCCGGAGATACGCAGTATTTT.

The V and J genes are TRBV5-1 and TRBJ2-2; 7 positions agree with TRBD2. CDR1 is SGHRS, CDR2 YFSETQ, per germline. The junction had 4 bases not matched to a gene; V was cut back by 0 bases and J by 5 bases. The CDR3 is 15 amino acids. CDR3 region: CASSLGQAGTGELFF. As DNA, the CDR3 is TGCGCCAGCAGCTTGGGACAAGCGGGGACCGGGGAGCTGTTTTTT.

To note about this clonotype: Its ends do not fully match the called genes, so a read error is possible. The rearrangement uses TRBV10-3 and TRBJ1-4; D unclear. CDR1 and CDR2 from the germline V gene are ENHRY and SYGVKD. The CDR3 is made up of 11 amino acids. CDR3 sequence reads: CAMSEGEKLFF. Written as DNA, the CDR3 is TGTGCCATGAGTGAAGGGGAAAAACTGTTTTTT.

The chain couples TRBV6-6 to TRBJ2-1; D ambiguous. Trimming shortened V by 7 bases and J by 9 bases, and 13 bases separated the two germline ends. The germline gives CDR1 MNHNY, CDR2 SVGAGI (reference sequence). This CDR3 is built from 12 residues. For the CDR3, the DNA is TGTGCCAGCACCCACCGGAGCCCTGAGCAGTTCTTC. This gives the protein CASTHRSPEQFF.

This rearrangement joins TRBV7-8 to TRBJ2-3; the D is unclear. CDR3 length equals 17 residues. Germline V CDR1 and CDR2: SGHVS, FQNEAQ. Trimming cost V 7 bases and J 1 base, with 21 bases left between them. DNA of the CDR3: TGTGCCAGCACCGTATATAAGGACCAGATTGGCACAGATACGCAGTATTTT. Amino acids: CASTVYKDQIGTDTQYF.

This clonotype was detected once. It may be a read error: a sequence one base away is much more abundant. The rearrangement uses TRBV12-3 or TRBV12-4 and TRBJ2-5; weak D call: TRBD1 (5 bases). Trimming stripped 3 bases from V and 4 bases from J, with 12 bases between. The CDR3 sequence is 14 residues long. The CDR3 reads CASSFVDSRETQYF. DNA for the CDR3: TGTGCCAGCAGTTTTGTAGACAGCCGAGAGACCCAGTACTTC.

To note about this clonotype: A junction end diverges from the germline sequence, so it may reflect a read error. The chain has TRBV30 and TRBJ1-2, with D perhaps TRBD1 (6 bases). Germline loops: CDR1 GTSNPN, CDR2 SVGIG (reference sequence). The CDR3 has 13 residues. The DNA for the CDR3 is TGTGCCTGGGAGGGGGGCCATAACTATGACTACACCTTC. This codes for CAWEGGHNYDYTF.

As for this clonotype: A much more abundant neighbour one base away suggests this may be a read error. V is TRBV12-3 or TRBV12-4 and J is TRBJ2-5; a possible D gene is TRBD2 (6 bases). The CDR3 contains 14 residues. This CDR3 reads CASSLAGGGRTQHF. The CDR3 coding sequence is TGTGCCAGCAGTTTAGCGGGAGGTGGTAGGACCCAGCACTTC.

A word on this clonotype: The final CDR3 position lacks the conserved phenylalanine or tryptophan, pointing to a likely read error. CDR3 region: CSAARDEQFL. CDR3 DNA: TGCAGCGCTGCCCGCGATGAGCAGTTCCTC. The chain has TRBV29-1 and TRBJ2-1, with D uncertain. Germline CDR1 reads SQVTM; CDR2 reads ANQGSEA. CDR3 size: 10 residues. V lost 7 bases and J lost 8, with 9 bases in between.